The T cell receptor beta chain under discussion was sequenced for a study of graft-versus-host responses after intestinal transplantation. Overall study: Grafts were multivisceral, liver-intestinal, or isolated intestinal. Induction using anti-thymocyte globulin, followed by tacrolimus and steroids for approximately 3 years, was given to all recipients. Study-wide points: High graft-versus-host to host-versus-graft T cell clonal ratios marked allografts of patients with graft-donor macrochimerism. GvH clones surfaced in recipient marrow, some emerging earlier in ileum or blood.

TCRdb's table, derived via immunoSEQ multiplex PCR, lists solely in-frame clones and lacks some. The sample includes fewer than 45,000 clones, around 90% of them seen just once. Turning to this clone: The antigen remains unidentified.

Germline V gene sequence: CDR1 LNHDA, CDR2 SQIVND (reference sequence). V was pared by 1 base and J by 3 bases, with 9 bases between. The CDR3 contains 14 residues. The chain combines TRBV19 with TRBJ1-2; D perhaps matches TRBD1 (5 bases). This specimen was PBMCs, taken 524 days after transplant. The clonotype was recovered from a human patient who received an intestinal transplant, so some T cells may come from the graft donor. CDR3 coding DNA: TGTGCCAGTAGTATAGGGACAAACGACTATGGCTACACCTTC. Its translation is CASSIGTNDYGYTF.